This T cell receptor beta chain was identified during a study of OX40 agonist ivuxolimab in advanced cancers. Method: immunoSEQ multiplex PCR; TCRdb's copy keeps in-frame clones and lacks some. The repertoire includes around 110,000 clones, about 91% of them detected once, and 0.95% to 1.5% sits in the top ten. CDR1 is SGHTA, CDR2 FQGNSA, per germline. Trimming took off 5 bases at V and 3 bases at J, with 13 bases between the two ends. The CDR3 length is 14 residues. The receptor was derived from an adult with an advanced solid tumor such as melanoma, head and neck, liver or kidney cancer. The sequencing used CD4+ or CD8+ T cells sorted from blood, collected in a trial of the OX40 agonist ivuxolimab. The rearrangement joins TRBV7-2 to TRBJ1-2; tentative D call: TRBD1 (6 bases). CDR3 DNA sequence: TGTGCCAGCAGCCCGTCGACAGGATACTATGGCTACACCTTC. Encoded protein: CASSPSTGYYGYTF.